The 3 T cell receptor beta chains below all came from one sample that was sequenced in a study of human T cells and chemical hapten exposure. Stated time point: patch test 1, 2 weeks after DPC sensitization. The treatment denotes: therapeutic diphenylcyclopropenone sensitization with weekly scalp DPC. TCRdb re-analysed the RACE reads in MiXCR, keeping a single row per CDR3 protein. The table lists over 85,000 distinct CDR3 sequences, under 15% of them singletons. Here the sequenced sample was whole blood, taken in connection with sensitization to the hapten diphenylcyclopropenone (DPC). Receptors were obtained from a woman aged 40 to 50 with alopecia areata. Some clones in this sample may be carry-over from other donors' samples.

This clonotype showed up just a few times. The chain is built from TRBV6-5 and TRBJ2-2; no reliable D call. The V end lost 8 bases, the J end lost 0 bases, and 10 bases lay between the germline ends. Looked up from germline, CDR1 is MNHEY and CDR2 is SVGAGI. The CDR3 sequence is 14 residues long. The CDR3 coding sequence is TGTGCCAGCTGGCGGTTCGCGAACACCGGGGAGCTGTTTTTT. Residues: CASWRFANTGELFF.

At least ten counts were recorded for this clonotype. One end of the junction does not line up with germline, which may come from a read error. This chain uses TRBV5-1 with TRBJ2-5; D remains ambiguous. This CDR3 has 11 amino acids. Per the germline V gene, CDR1 is SGHRS and CDR2 is YFSETQ. The CDR3 region is CASSFQETQYF. The CDR3, as DNA: TGTGCCAGCAGCTTCCAAGAGACCCAGTACTTC.

In its sample, this clonotype was seen a few times. The V gene is TRBV5-6, the J gene TRBJ2-5, with 7 bases identical to TRBD1. This CDR3 is 15 amino acids long. Germline V CDR1 and CDR2: SGHDT, YYEEEE. With V trimmed by 0 bases and J by 1 base, 3 bases remained unmatched. CDR3: CASSLATGAQETQYF. Here the CDR3 DNA reads TGTGCCAGCAGCTTGGCCACAGGGGCCCAAGAGACCCAGTACTTC.